This note documents a single T cell receptor (beta chain) sequence. The antigen this receptor binds is unknown. Base qualities are not provided; no much larger clone lies one nucleotide away. The CDR3 runs 13 residues from the cysteine to the phenylalanine. Only CDR3 DNA is held: 39 bases, read in frame from base 1. Looking up the germline V gene (reference sequence) yields CDR1 GTSNPN and CDR2 SVGIG. Between the V and J ends, shortened by 3 bases and 6 bases respectively, the junction contains 11 bases. The data are from a study of identical twins (dated by TCRdb to the mid-2010s). At the level of the whole study: TCR alpha and beta repertoires from monozygotic twins, unrelated adults of various ages and cord blood were deep-sequenced to test whether fetal clonotypes persist. To rule out contamination, the twin experiments were replicated at different times with different library preparation protocols. Points the paper makes about the study in general: Recombination models systematically underestimated out-of-frame TCR alpha sharing in monozygotic twins but agreed with sharing between unrelated individuals. Invariant T cells such as MAIT and iNKT could partly confound zero-insertion analyses, although diverse VJ usage argued against such confounding for most clonotypes. Fewer insertions were carried by abundant cord blood beta clonotypes; a weaker similar trend was observed in young adult naive repertoires, while no such trend was observed in memory repertoires. Out-of-frame TCR alpha sequences shared between twins showed an excess of low generation-probability sequences compared with coincidental sharing between unrelated individuals. The excess sharing between twins in beta out-of-frame sequences was weaker because fewer shared sequences reduced the signal-to-noise ratio. Conclusions relied on cross-sectional statistical analysis, since the same donors could not be followed over many years.

The method was 5' RACE. Reads for this sample came from an Illumina HiSeq 2000. Template switching added a universal primer binding site, and the final cDNA carried a unique molecular identifier that allowed TCR cDNA molecules to be counted accurately. Specific primers in the conserved constant-segment region were used to synthesize first-strand cDNA for TCR alpha and beta chains. To control for contamination, each cDNA library was double barcoded with a SMART-Mk sample barcode plus Illumina barcodes. Two successive PCR steps introduced TruSeq adapter sequences along with Illumina sample barcodes. TCR alpha and beta cDNA libraries were sequenced on the Illumina HiSeq platform with custom primers. The authors' analysis ran thus. MiGEC was used to process raw reads and extract unique molecular identifiers, and MiXCR was used to find CDR3 positions. For each individual, recombination models were inferred using an EM algorithm with the repgenHMM and IGoR tools. Shared clonotype analysis was performed with the tcR package in R, normalizing sharing by the product of cloneset sizes. Out-of-frame nonproductive sequences were analyzed to study raw recombination free of thymic and clonal selection effects. TCRdb itself trimmed the public reads at Q25 with fastp, ran MiXCR and retained productive beta chains. CDR3 protein sequences are deduplicated, and each keeps its most common genes and DNA. These V and J calls are TCRdb output, not the study's own analysis. The table for this sample lists 570,000 or so distinct CDR3 sequences; nearly 10% of them were counted only once. The top ten clonotypes cover roughly 3.2% of the sample.

Every donor in the study was a healthy Caucasian. Three pairs of female monozygotic twins, all aged roughly 18 to 29 years, were included in the twin cohort. The RNA used for TCR libraries was isolated from peripheral blood mononuclear cells. The same sample was also studied in work on yellow fever vaccine responses in identical twins. As the second publication notes: According to the authors, the vaccine-induced T cell response in identical twins seemed to be partly convergent and partly specific to each individual. In the study, vaccine-responding T cell clones were precisely tracked in identical twins.

The sample was PBMCs. This sequence originates from a woman younger than 30 in good health. Recombination connected TRBV30 to TRBJ2-2, and the D gene may be TRBD2, 6 bases matching. The CDR3: CAWRRGMAGELFF. The DNA is as follows: TGTGCCTGGAGGCGGGGAATGGCCGGGGAGCTGTTTTTT.